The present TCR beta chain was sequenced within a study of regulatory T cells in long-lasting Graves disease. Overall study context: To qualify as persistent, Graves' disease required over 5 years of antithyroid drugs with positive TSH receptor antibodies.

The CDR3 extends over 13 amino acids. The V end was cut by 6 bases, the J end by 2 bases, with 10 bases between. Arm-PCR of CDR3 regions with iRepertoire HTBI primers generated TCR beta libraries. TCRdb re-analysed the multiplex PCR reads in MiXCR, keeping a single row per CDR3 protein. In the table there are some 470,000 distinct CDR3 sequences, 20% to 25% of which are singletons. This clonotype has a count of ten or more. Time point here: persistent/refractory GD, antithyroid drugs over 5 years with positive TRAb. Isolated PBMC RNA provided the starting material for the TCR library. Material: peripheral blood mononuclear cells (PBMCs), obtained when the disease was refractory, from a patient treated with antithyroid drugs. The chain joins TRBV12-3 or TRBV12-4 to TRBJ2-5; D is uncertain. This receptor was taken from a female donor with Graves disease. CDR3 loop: CASSPVRQETQYF. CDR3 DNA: TGTGCCAGCAGCCCCGTACGGCAAGAGACCCAGTACTTC.